Listed below are T cell receptor beta chains from one sample, sequenced in a study of T cell responses to AZD1222 COVID-19 vaccine. Produced via immunoSEQ multiplex PCR; TCRdb's table is partial and in-frame only. This table has around 180,000 clones, roughly 92% appearing once. The starting material was peripheral blood, obtained on day 0 of AZD1222 vaccination. The receptors were sampled from an adult in good health. Each CDR3 is given with its conserved first and last residue. The order of the fields is clone size, V gene, J gene, D gene, CDR3 protein, CDR3 DNA. D genes are given only for firm matches. Clone size is stated in some rows and not others, as once, few, many or a class when expanded.

.	TRBV5-5	TRBJ2-5	TRBD2	CASSPRTSLQETQYF	TGTGCCAGCAGCCCCCGGACTAGCCTCCAAGAGACCCAGTACTTC
.	TRBV4-1	TRBJ2-1	.	CASSQEPGDEQFF	TGCGCCAGCAGCCAAGAGCCTGGGGATGAGCAGTTCTTC
.	TRBV2	TRBJ1-5	.	CASSEAGAGQPQHF	TGTGCCAGCAGTGAAGCCGGGGCGGGTCAGCCCCAGCATTTT
.	TRBV5-1	TRBJ1-4	.	CASSRSGDEKLFF	TGCGCCAGCAGCAGATCCGGGGATGAAAAACTGTTTTTT
.	TRBV5-1	TRBJ2-1	TRBD2	CASSQREAYSWSEQFF	TGCGCCAGCAGCCAGCGGGAGGCCTACTCGTGGAGTGAGCAGTTCTTC
.	TRBV4-1	TRBJ2-3	TRBD2	CASSQPLRGGLDTQYF	TGCGCCAGCAGCCAACCCCTCCGGGGGGGACTAGATACGCAGTATTTT
.	TRBV6-2/TRBV6-3	TRBJ1-5	TRBD1	CASSPPTRGSYSNQPQHF	TGTGCCAGCAGCCCCCCCACCAGGGGGTCTTATAGCAATCAGCCCCAGCATTTT
.	TRBV7-2	TRBJ1-2	.	CASSSPGDEGVNGYTF	TGTGCCAGCAGCTCCCCCGGGGATGAGGGGGTGAATGGCTACACCTTC
.	TRBV19	TRBJ1-2	TRBD1	CASTSGTGQGYGYTF	TGTGCCAGTACCTCCGGGACAGGGCAGGGCTATGGCTACACCTTC
.	TRBV5-1	TRBJ1-3	.	CASSVGNTIYF	TGCGCCAGCAGCGTCGGAAACACCATATATTTT
.	TRBV28	TRBJ1-2	TRBD1	CASSPGTDGYTF	TGTGCCAGCAGTCCCGGGACAGATGGCTACACCTTC
.	TRBV7-2	TRBJ1-3	.	CASSSSPGRNTIYF	TGTGCCAGCAGCTCAAGTCCAGGGAGAAACACCATATATTTT
.	TRBV18	TRBJ2-7	.	CASSPSIIQGSYEQYF	TGTGCCAGCTCACCAAGTATCATCCAGGGAAGCTACGAGCAGTACTTC
.	TRBV7-9	TRBJ1-2	.	CASSLLTEGNYGYTF	TGTGCCAGCAGCTTATTGACGGAGGGAAACTATGGCTACACCTTC
.	TRBV6-4	TRBJ2-1	.	CASSERAADYNEQFF	TGTGCCAGCAGTGAACGTGCGGCGGACTACAATGAGCAGTTCTTC
.	TRBV14	TRBJ1-1	.	CASSPRPGGTEAFF	TGTGCCAGCAGCCCCCGCCCGGGTGGGACTGAAGCTTTCTTT
.	TRBV24-1	TRBJ1-5	.	CATSRSNQPQHF	TGTGCCACCAGCAGAAGCAATCAGCCCCAGCATTTT
.	TRBV5-6	TRBJ2-3	TRBD2	CASSRLLAGVTDTQYF	TGTGCCAGCAGCAGACTACTAGCGGGAGTGACAGATACGCAGTATTTT
.	TRBV6-5	TRBJ1-1	.	CASIWGTEAFF	TGTGCCAGCATCTGGGGGACTGAAGCTTTCTTT
.	TRBV7-9	TRBJ2-7	.	CASSHASSYEQYF	TGTGCCAGCAGCCACGCTAGCTCCTACGAGCAGTACTTC
.	TRBV11-2	TRBJ2-5	TRBD2	CASRKLAGGPGETQYF	TGTGCCAGCAGAAAACTAGCGGGGGGGCCGGGAGAGACCCAGTACTTC
.	TRBV5-1	TRBJ1-6	.	CASSLAGRSPLHF	TGCGCCAGCAGCTTGGCGGGAAGGTCACCCCTCCACTTT
.	TRBV10-3	TRBJ2-5	.	CAIASSPQTQYF	TGTGCCATTGCCAGTAGCCCGCAGACCCAGTACTTC
.	TRBV7-9	TRBJ1-5	TRBD1	CASSLTGGRGQPQHF	TGTGCCAGCAGCTTAACAGGGGGAAGAGGTCAGCCCCAGCATTTT
.	TRBV11-2	TRBJ1-1	.	CASSLEQGNTEAFF	TGTGCCAGCAGCTTAGAACAGGGGAACACTGAAGCTTTCTTT
.	TRBV2	TRBJ1-6	.	CASSMGASSYNSPLHF	TGTGCCAGCAGTATGGGGGCTAGCTCCTATAATTCACCCCTCCACTTT
once	TRBV5-4	TRBJ1-1	TRBD1	CASSVSQGARRVPEAFF	TGTGCCAGCAGCGTATCCCAGGGGGCTAGGCGGGTGCCTGAAGCTTTCTTT
.	TRBV27	TRBJ1-6	.	CASAGHRVGRSYNSPLHF	TGTGCCAGCGCCGGTCACAGGGTGGGTCGCTCCTATAATTCACCCCTCCACTTT
once	TRBV29-1	TRBJ2-1	.	CSTTSLADEQFF	TGCAGCACCACGTCACTCGCCGATGAGCAGTTCTTC
.	TRBV7-9	TRBJ1-4	.	CASSPLVSGKLFF	TGTGCCAGCAGCCCCCTCGTCTCGGGGAAACTGTTTTTT
.	TRBV29-1	TRBJ2-5	.	CSVGGWDTLQETQYF	TGCAGCGTTGGGGGCTGGGACACGCTTCAAGAGACCCAGTACTTC
many	TRBV2	TRBJ1-2	.	CASSDFSRSVDYGYTF	TGTGCCAGCAGTGATTTTTCTAGGTCCGTCGACTATGGCTACACCTTC
.	TRBV5-6	TRBJ1-1	.	CASSRPLRKTEAFF	TGTGCCAGCAGCCGACCCCTGAGGAAAACTGAAGCTTTCTTT
once	TRBV19	TRBJ1-1	.	CASRDRPSDGYTEAFF	TGTGCCAGCCGAGACCGACCCAGTGATGGATACACTGAAGCTTTCTTT
few	TRBV4-3	TRBJ2-1	.	CASSQNVGGSYNEQFF	TGCGCCAGCAGCCAAAACGTGGGGGGCTCCTACAATGAGCAGTTCTTC
.	TRBV2	TRBJ1-2	.	CASSRGSRGYTF	TGTGCCAGCAGTAGGGGGAGTAGGGGCTACACCTTC
.	TRBV6-8	TRBJ1-5	.	CASKGLGNQPQHF	TGTGCCAGCAAGGGTTTGGGGAATCAGCCCCAGCATTTT
.	TRBV19	TRBJ2-2	.	CASSSDTGELFF	TGTGCCAGTAGTTCAGACACCGGGGAGCTGTTTTTT
.	TRBV2	TRBJ2-1	TRBD1	CASSGQGLLNNEQFF	TGTGCCAGCAGTGGACAGGGGCTTCTTAACAATGAGCAGTTCTTC
.	TRBV5-6	TRBJ1-1	.	CASSFGTLTEAFF	TGTGCCAGCAGCTTCGGGACACTCACTGAAGCTTTCTTT